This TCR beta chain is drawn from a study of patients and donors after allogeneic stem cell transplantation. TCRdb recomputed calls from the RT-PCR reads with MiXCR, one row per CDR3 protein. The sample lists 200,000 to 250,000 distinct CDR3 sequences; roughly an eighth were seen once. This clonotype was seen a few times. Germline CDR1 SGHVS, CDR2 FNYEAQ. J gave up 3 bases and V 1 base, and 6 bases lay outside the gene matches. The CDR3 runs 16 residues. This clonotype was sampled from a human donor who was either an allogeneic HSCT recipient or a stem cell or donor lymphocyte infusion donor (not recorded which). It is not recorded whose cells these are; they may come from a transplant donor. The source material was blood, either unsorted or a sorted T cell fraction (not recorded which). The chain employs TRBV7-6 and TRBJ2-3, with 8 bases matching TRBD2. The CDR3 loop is CASSLGVSGTTDTQYF. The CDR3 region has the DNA TGTGCCAGCAGCTTAGGGGTTAGCGGGACTACAGATACGCAGTATTTT.